This passage covers 6 T cell receptor beta chains from one sample sequenced in a study of cytomegalovirus exposure and HLA in healthy donors. Amplification used 60 Vbeta primers and 13 Jbeta primers. Some clones are missing from TCRdb's copy, which holds only in-frame ones; the method was immunoSEQ multiplex PCR. The sample records 150,000 to 180,000 clones, 65% to 80% being singletons. The specimen sequenced was PBMCs. The receptors derive from a middle-aged woman in good health and CMV-seronegative.

The chain joins TRBV9 to TRBJ2-5; possibly TRBD1 for D (5 bases). Germline CDR1 reads SGDLS; CDR2 reads YYNGEE. The CDR3 contains 15 residues. Trimming left V 1 base short and J 1 base short, with 11 bases between. The CDR3 DNA sequence: TGTGCCAGCAGCGTATCTGGGGCAGTCCAAGAGACCCAGTACTTC. Translating it yields CASSVSGAVQETQYF.

This CDR3 is CASSTPGTARNYGYTF. The CDR3 bases are TGTGCCAGCAGCACGCCCGGGACAGCCCGAAACTATGGCTACACCTTC. The rearrangement uses TRBV7-9 and TRBJ1-2; 7 positions match TRBD1. The germline gives CDR1 SEHNR, CDR2 FQNEAQ (reference sequence). The CDR3 length is 16 residues. Trimming took 5 bases from V and 2 from J; bases not matched to a gene: 11.

V usage is TRBV5-1 and J usage is TRBJ1-1; tentatively, D is TRBD1 (6 bases). Deletions cut 2 bases from V and 0 bases from J, with 11 bases between. The CDR3 consists of 15 residues. Germline CDR1 is SGHRS and CDR2 is YFSETQ. The CDR3 nucleotides read TGCGCCAGCAGCTTCGAGACAGGAATGAACACTGAAGCTTTCTTT. Encoded protein: CASSFETGMNTEAFF.

This clone has only a few counts. V gene TRBV2 combines with J gene TRBJ2-3; no firm D call. V was cut by 3 bases and J by 7 bases, with 11 bases left in between. The CDR3 contains 13 residues. CDR1 is SNHLY, CDR2 FYNNEI, per germline. The CDR3 DNA reads TGTGCCAGCAGTGACCGGGTTCCGTATACGCAGTATTTT. Encoded protein: CASSDRVPYTQYF.

The V gene is TRBV5-1, the J gene TRBJ1-3; 7 positions match TRBD1. With V trimmed by 4 bases and J by 4 bases, 5 bases remained unmatched. From germline, CDR1 is SGHRS and CDR2 YFSETQ. The CDR3 contains 14 residues. CDR3 amino acids: CASSRQTGGNTIYF. In DNA form, the CDR3 reads TGCGCCAGCAGCAGACAGACAGGGGGAAACACCATATATTTT.

This chain joins TRBV5-1 and TRBJ2-3; TRBD2 matches at 7 bases. V was pared by 6 bases and J by 5 bases, with 15 bases of the junction left unmatched. The germline V gene encodes CDR1 SGHRS and CDR2 YFSETQ. This CDR3 has 16 residues. The CDR3 DNA sequence: TGCGCCAGCACCCCCAGCGCGGGAGCGGGCGGAGATACGCAGTATTTT. Protein: CASTPSAGAGGDTQYF.